The rows below give T cell receptor beta chains drawn from one sample of a study of cytomegalovirus exposure and HLA in healthy donors. TCRdb's copy holds only in-frame clones and misses some; the assay was immunoSEQ multiplex PCR. Found here are roughly 190,000 clones, roughly 80% of them singletons; the top ten hold less than 4.5%. The specimen was PBMCs. The receptors come from a man between 50 and 59 years old in good health and CMV-seronegative. The CDR3 runs from the conserved cysteine through the conserved F or W. A D gene is named only where the DNA matches it firmly. The listing skips clone size in some rows; elsewhere it reads once, few, many or a size class.

>NA|few|TRBJ2-7|TRBV4-1
TGCGCCAGCAGCCAAGTAAGCCGCTACGAGCAGTACTTC
CASSQVSRYEQYF
>NA|NA|TRBJ2-5|TRBV5-4
TGTGCCAGCAGCTTGGGACTAGAAGAGACCCAGTACTTC
CASSLGLEETQYF
>TRBD1|few|TRBJ1-4|TRBV27
TGTGCCAGCAGTCCCGGACAGGGTGGAGAAAAACTGTTTTTT
CASSPGQGGEKLFF
>NA|NA|TRBJ1-3|TRBV9
TGTGCCAGCAGCGTAGAAGGGGCGATGAGCTCTGGAAACACCATATATTTT
CASSVEGAMSSGNTIYF
>NA|NA|TRBJ2-7|TRBV27
TGTGCCAGCAGTGTTGGGGGCGCCTACGAGCAGTACTTC
CASSVGGAYEQYF
>NA|NA|TRBJ1-6|TRBV7-9
TGTGCCAGCAGCTTCGGAGGGTTGTTGAATTCACCCCTCCACTTT
CASSFGGLLNSPLHF
>NA|NA|TRBJ2-1|TRBV15
TGTGCCACCAGCAGAGATCAAGGGGTTCTTGCCAATGAGCAGTTCTTC
CATSRDQGVLANEQFF
>TRBD1|NA|TRBJ2-7|TRBV29-1
TGCAGCGCACTGGGACAGGAATACGAGCAGTACTTC
CSALGQEYEQYF
>NA|once|TRBJ1-2|TRBV7-9
TGTGCCAGCAGCTTAGACGTCCAGGGAGGCTACACCTTC
CASSLDVQGGYTF
>NA|NA|TRBJ1-5|TRBV15
TGTGCCACCAGCTCCGCCCAGGGGCCCCAGCATTTT
CATSSAQGPQHF
>NA|NA|TRBJ1-4|TRBV4-2
TGTGCCAGCAGCCAAGCGAGTACAGATGGAAAACTGTTTTTT
CASSQASTDGKLFF
>TRBD1|NA|TRBJ1-2|TRBV7-2
TGTGCCAGCAGCCCCCGACAGGGATACGTATATGGCTACACCTTC
CASSPRQGYVYGYTF
>NA|NA|TRBJ1-2|TRBV6-4
TGTGCCAGCAGGGAGGGACCGCATGATTATGGCTACACCTTC
CASREGPHDYGYTF
>NA|NA|TRBJ1-5|TRBV28
TGTGCCAGCTCGGGGGGCGGCAATCAGCCCCAGCATTTT
CASSGGGNQPQHF
>TRBD1|few|TRBJ1-5|TRBV9
TGTGCCAGCAGCGCGACAGGGGGCAATCAGCCCCAGCATTTT
CASSATGGNQPQHF
>NA|NA|TRBJ1-1|TRBV18
TGTGCCAGCTCCCTGAAGGGGGCTGAAGCTTTCTTT
CASSLKGAEAFF
>TRBD1|few|TRBJ1-4|TRBV6-1
TGTGCCAGCAGTGAAGCGGCAGGGGGCAAGGGTGAAAAACTGTTTTTT
CASSEAAGGKGEKLFF
>TRBD1|few|TRBJ2-4|TRBV15
TGTGCCACCAGCAGGGCGGACAGGGAGGTCAAAAACATTCAGTACTTC
CATSRADREVKNIQYF
>NA|NA|TRBJ1-2|TRBV4-2
TGTGCCAGCAGCCAAGAGAGGCAGAAGACTTATGGCTACACCTTC
CASSQERQKTYGYTF
>NA|NA|TRBJ1-5|TRBV7-9
TGTGCCAGCAGCTTACCATCCCACAGGTATAGCAATCAGCCCCAGCATTTT
CASSLPSHRYSNQPQHF
>TRBD2|few|TRBJ2-1|TRBV13
TGTGCCAGCGGGACTAGCGGGACCAATGAGCAGTTCTTC
CASGTSGTNEQFF
>NA|NA|TRBJ1-2|TRBV7-2
TGTGCCAGCAGCTTAGCACAGGTTCCTTCTGGCTACACCTTC
CASSLAQVPSGYTF
>TRBD2|few|TRBJ2-7|TRBV7-2
TGTGCCAGCAGCTTAGGAAGCGGGGGACTCTACGAGCAGTACTTC
CASSLGSGGLYEQYF
>NA|NA|TRBJ1-6|TRBV19
TGTGCCAGTAGTATAAATAGATTCAATTCACCCCTCCACTTT
CASSINRFNSPLHF
>TRBD1|NA|TRBJ1-2|TRBV6-5
TGTGCCAGCACCCCCCTGGGGGACAGGATTTATGGCTACACCTTC
CASTPLGDRIYGYTF
>NA|NA|TRBJ2-2|TRBV15
TGTGCCACCAGCAGAGACCCAAGGGGGAACCGGGCCGGGGAGCTGTTTTTT
CATSRDPRGNRAGELFF
>NA|NA|TRBJ2-3|TRBV30
TGTGCCTGGAGAAAACAGGGAGCGGATACGCAGTATTTT
CAWRKQGADTQYF
>NA|NA|TRBJ1-4|TRBV9
TGTGCCAGCAGCGGTGGTTTGCGGGGGAGTGAAAAACTGTTTTTT
CASSGGLRGSEKLFF
>NA|many|TRBJ1-2|TRBV7-9
TGTGCCAGCAGCTTTGGGCAGGAATATGGCTACACCTTC
CASSFGQEYGYTF
>NA|NA|TRBJ2-2|TRBV29-1
TGCAGCGGAGGGGGGGGACGTTCCACCGGGGAGCTGTTTTTT
CSGGGGRSTGELFF
>TRBD2|NA|TRBJ2-7|TRBV7-3
TGTGCCAGCAGCACTAGCGGGGACTCCTACGAGCAGTACTTC
CASSTSGDSYEQYF
>NA|NA|TRBJ2-2|TRBV2
TGTGCCAGCAATCGGCGGGCCTCGGGCACCGGGGAGCTGTTTTTT
CASNRRASGTGELFF
>TRBD1|few|TRBJ1-3|TRBV6-1
TGTGCCAGCCGACAGGGGAGTATGGGAAACACCATATATTTT
CASRQGSMGNTIYF
>NA|NA|TRBJ2-5|TRBV5-8
TGTGCCAGCAGCTTGCGACGGCCTAGTGAGCAGTACTTC
CASSLRRPSEQYF
>TRBD2|NA|TRBJ2-1|TRBV4-3
TGCGCCAGCAGCCAAGGGACTAGCGGTTACAATGAGCAGTTCTTC
CASSQGTSGYNEQFF
>TRBD1|NA|TRBJ1-2|TRBV9
TGTGCCAGCAGCGTAAGCCGGGACAGGGAGTTAACGGGCGGCTACACCTTC
CASSVSRDRELTGGYTF
>NA|NA|TRBJ1-1|TRBV4-1
TGCGCCAGCAGCCAAGTAGGGGTAGTAGAAGCTTTCTTT
CASSQVGVVEAFF